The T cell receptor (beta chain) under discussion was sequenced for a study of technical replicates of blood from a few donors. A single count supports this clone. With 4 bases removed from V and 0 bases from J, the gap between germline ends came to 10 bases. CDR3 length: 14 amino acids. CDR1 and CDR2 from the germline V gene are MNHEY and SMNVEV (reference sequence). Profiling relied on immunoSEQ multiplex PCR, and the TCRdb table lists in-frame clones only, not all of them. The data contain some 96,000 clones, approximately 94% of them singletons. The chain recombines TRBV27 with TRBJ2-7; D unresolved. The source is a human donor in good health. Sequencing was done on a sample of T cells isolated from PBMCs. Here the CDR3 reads CASSSPLRSYEQYF. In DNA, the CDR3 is TGTGCCAGCAGTTCCCCCCTCCGCTCCTACGAGCAGTACTTC.